The clone carrying this T cell receptor (delta chain) is categorized as medium-sized (0.01 to 0.1%). The data originate from a study of delta chains in infants with herpesvirus infections. Study information: A Ugandan infant cohort was followed from birth for primary CMV.

The CDR3 is made up of 22 amino acids. CDR1 is TSWWSYY, CDR2 QGS, per germline. V was pared by 2 bases and J by 0 bases, with 24 bases of the junction left unmatched. PBMC RNA was reverse transcribed using gamma-chain- and delta-chain-specific primers. TCRdb redid clone calling on the RT-PCR reads using CATT. Among 1,500 or so delta-chain clones listed, roughly a fifth were seen once. The clonotype was recovered from a human donor who was a Ugandan infant, either HIV-exposed or HIV-unexposed (not recorded which). Sequencing used peripheral blood, obtained at time point 2 of longitudinal follow-up. The chain combines TRDV1 with TRDJ1; 7 nucleotides match TRDD3. The CDR3 DNA reads TGTGCTCTTGGGGAAGGAACCCCTTTACTACGAGGCTGGGGGCTGTACACCGATAAACTCATCTTT. Its translation is CALGEGTPLLRGWGLYTDKLIF.